Below, 23 T cell receptor beta chains from the same sample are listed, as sequenced in a study of blood T cell repertoires in COVID-19. Libraries were prepared by immunoSEQ multiplex PCR; TCRdb keeps only in-frame clonotypes and omits some of them. Of 75,000 to 100,000 clones in the sample, approximately 80% were seen once. Sequenced input: peripheral blood. Receptors originate from a woman at least 80 years old with acute or convalescent COVID-19.

The V gene is TRBV10-2, the J gene TRBJ2-7, with 11 bases fitting TRBD2. Germline CDR1 reads WSHSY; CDR2 reads SAAADI. Trimming at V came to 5 bases and at J to 4 bases, leaving 4 bases not matched to a gene. The CDR3 has 14 residues. The CDR3 DNA reads as TGCGCCAGCAGTAGCACTAGCGGGAGTTACGAGCAGTACTTC. Its translation is CASSSTSGSYEQYF.

This chain uses TRBV29-1 with TRBJ2-5; TRBD2 aligns across 11 bases. The length of the CDR3 is 15 residues. Germline V gene lookup returns CDR1 SQVTM and CDR2 ANQGSEA. V was clipped by 6 bases and J by 4 bases; unmatched bases: 10. This chain's CDR3 is CSVTGTSGKRETQYF. CDR3 DNA: TGCAGCGTGACCGGGACTAGCGGTAAAAGAGAGACCCAGTACTTC.

V usage is TRBV3-1 (or the pseudogene TRBV3-2) and J usage is TRBJ2-7, with a tentative D call TRBD2 (6 bases). V shed 5 bases and J shed 7 bases, with 12 bases lying between them. The germline gives CDR1 LGHDT, CDR2 YNNKEL (reference sequence). CDR3 size: 12 residues. The chain's CDR3 is CASSYGSGEQYF. CDR3 in DNA: TGTGCCAGCAGCTACGGGAGTGGAGAGCAGTACTTC.

This chain links TRBV29-1 with TRBJ2-5, with a tentative D call TRBD1 (5 bases). Germline CDR1 SQVTM, CDR2 ANQGSEA. CDR3 length: 13 amino acids. Trimming left V 3 bases short and J 5 bases short, with 13 bases between. CDR3 DNA: TGCAGCGTTGATGCCACAGGACCGGAGACCCAGTACTTC. Encoded protein: CSVDATGPETQYF.

This clone was seen once. The gene calls are TRBV5-4 and TRBJ1-4, with a possible D match to TRBD1 (6 bases). The V gene's germline CDR1 is SGHNT and CDR2 YYREEE (reference sequence). This CDR3 is built from 16 residues. The V end was cut by 5 bases, the J end by 8 bases, with 22 bases between. The CDR3 region has the DNA TGTGCCAGCAGTTCTTCAACGCGCAGGGGACAAGAAAAACTGTTTTTT. Translation: CASSSSTRRGQEKLFF. Full variable domain (remainder filled in from reference TRBV5-4 and TRBJ1-4): ETGVTQSPTHLIKTRGQQVTLRCSSQSGHNTVSWYQQALGQGPQFIFQYYREEENGRGNFPPRFSGLQFPNYSSELNVNALELDDSALYLCASSSSTRRGQEKLFFGSGTQLSVL.

The chain joins TRBV3-1 (or the pseudogene TRBV3-2) to TRBJ1-2, with 11 bases that match TRBD1. CDR1 and CDR2 from the germline V gene are LGHDT and YNNKEL (reference sequence). This CDR3 comprises 14 residues. V shed 3 bases, J shed 4 bases, and the junction held 1 base outside the gene matches. The CDR3 DNA is TGTGCCAGCAGCCAGGACAGGGGGCTCTATGGCTACACCTTC. Amino acid sequence: CASSQDRGLYGYTF.

The chain carries TRBV11-1 and TRBJ2-1; D not certain. Trimming shortened V by 4 bases and J by 0 bases, and 10 bases separated the two germline ends. Germline V lookup: CDR1 SGHAT, CDR2 FQDESV (reference sequence). The CDR3 runs to 15 residues. CDR3 nucleotide sequence: TGTGCCAGCAGCTCCGCGGATAGCTCCTACAATGAGCAGTTCTTC. It translates to CASSSADSSYNEQFF.

The gene calls are TRBV28 and TRBJ1-5, with D perhaps TRBD1 (6 bases). The CDR3 loop spans 15 amino acids. CDR1 and CDR2 (germline): MDHEN, SYDVKM. V was cut by 6 bases and J by 3 bases, with 15 bases left in between. CDR3 sequence (DNA): TGTGCCAGCAGCCCTCTTACAGGGTTCAATCAGCCCCAGCATTTT. Translation gives CASSPLTGFNQPQHF.

This clone was recorded once. The chain joins TRBV6-6 to TRBJ1-6, with TRBD1 matching 9 bases. The V gene end was trimmed by 6 bases and the J gene end by 0 bases; junction bases not matched to a gene: 15. Germline values: CDR1 MNHNY, CDR2 SVGAGI (reference sequence). This CDR3 has 20 residues. CDR3 nucleotides: TGTGCCAGCAGCCAACCGGGACAGGGAATCCCGAGCTCCTATAATTCACCCCTCCACTTT. This codes for CASSQPGQGIPSSYNSPLHF.

The count of this clone is one. This chain connects TRBV11-1 to TRBJ1-1; 12 bases fit TRBD1. In germline, CDR1 is SGHAT, CDR2 FQDESV (reference sequence). This CDR3 spans 13 amino acids. The ends lost 3 bases at V and 10 bases at J; junction bases unmatched: 3. This chain's CDR3 is CASSLRDRGRAFF. The CDR3 region has the DNA TGTGCCAGCAGCTTGAGGGACAGGGGGCGAGCTTTCTTT.

The V call is TRBV7-3, the J call TRBJ2-7, with 9 bases matching TRBD2. V shed 3 bases and J 2 bases; nucleotides not matched to a gene: 2. CDR3 length: 14 residues. Germline assignment: CDR1 SGHTA and CDR2 FQGTGA. Written as DNA, the CDR3 is TGTGCCAGCAGCTTTGCGGGAGGGGCCTACGAGCAGTACTTC. It yields the protein CASSFAGGAYEQYF.

In this sample, this clone turned up once. The chain carries TRBV4-3 and TRBJ1-3; maybe TRBD1 (5 bases). The CDR3 loop spans 15 amino acids. Germline CDR1 reads LGHNA; CDR2 reads YSLEER. Trimming stripped 0 bases from V and 3 bases from J, with 9 bases between. The CDR3 nucleotides read TGCGCCAGCAGCCAAGATACGGGGGGTGGAAACACCATATATTTT. Amino acids: CASSQDTGGGNTIYF.

V is TRBV4-1 and J is TRBJ2-7; TRBD2 aligns across 7 bases. CDR3 length: 15 amino acids. CDR1 and CDR2 from the germline V gene are MGHRA and YSYEKL. The trim removed 3 bases at V and 6 bases at J, leaving 11 bases unmatched. CDR3 sequence: CASSQVSTWEGEQYF. The CDR3 region has the DNA TGCGCCAGCAGCCAGGTCTCGACTTGGGAGGGCGAGCAGTACTTC.

In this sample, this clone turned up a few times. V and J are TRBV6-5 and TRBJ2-1; the match to TRBD1 covers 9 bases. The CDR3 runs 15 residues. The germline V gene has CDR1 MNHEY and CDR2 SVGAGI. V shed 6 bases and J 6 bases; nucleotides not matched to a gene: 9. This CDR3 is CASSLQGARGNEQFF. The CDR3 DNA reads TGTGCCAGCAGCCTACAGGGGGCAAGGGGCAATGAGCAGTTCTTC.

The chain combines TRBV2 with TRBJ1-5, with 10 positions matching TRBD1. Per the germline V gene, CDR1 is SNHLY and CDR2 is FYNNEI. The CDR3 loop spans 16 amino acids. Germline trimming cut 7 bases from V and 6 bases from J; bases unmatched to any gene: 12. The CDR3 DNA sequence: TGTGCCAGCACCTCTCGTAGGGGACAGGGGTTTCAGCCCCAGCATTTT. Translating gives CASTSRRGQGFQPQHF.

V usage is TRBV19 and J usage is TRBJ2-7; 9 nucleotides match TRBD1. J lost 3 bases, V lost 3 bases, and 9 bases had no gene match. The CDR3 spans 16 residues. From germline, CDR1 is LNHDA and CDR2 SQIVND (reference sequence). CDR3 sequence reads: CASSMSPGQGYYEQYF. CDR3 bases: TGTGCCAGTAGTATGTCACCGGGACAGGGCTACTACGAGCAGTACTTC. The full variable domain, with the rest looked up from reference TRBV19 and TRBJ2-7, is DGGITQSPKYLFRKEGQNVTLSCEQNLNHDAMYWYRQDPGQGLRLIYYSQIVNDFQKGDIAEGYSVSREKKESFPLTVTSAQKNPTAFYLCASSMSPGQGYYEQYFGPGTRLTVT.

This sequence joins TRBV28 and TRBJ2-7; 11 bases map to TRBD2. The germline CDR1 and CDR2 sequences are MDHEN and SYDVKM. The CDR3 sequence is 13 residues long. J lost 7 bases, V lost 9 bases, and 8 bases had no gene match. Written as DNA, the CDR3 is TGTGCCAGTAAACTAGCGGGAGCGGTAGAGCAGTACTTC. Protein: CASKLAGAVEQYF. Filled out from reference TRBV28 and TRBJ2-7, the complete variable domain reads DVKVTQSSRYLVKRTGEKVFLECVQDMDHENMFWYRQDPGLGLRLIYFSYDVKMKEKGDIPEGYSVSREKKERFSLILESASTNQTSMYLCASKLAGAVEQYFGPGTRLTVT.

This clone was picked up one time. V gene TRBV24-1 combines with J gene TRBJ2-5, with D possibly matching TRBD1 (7 bases). V lost 6 bases, J lost 4 bases, and 14 bases lay in between. Germline V gene sequence: CDR1 KGHDR, CDR2 SFDVKD. The CDR3 is 14 amino acids. The CDR3 coding sequence is TGTGCCACCAGTCCAGGGGGGCTGGGAGAGACCCAGTACTTC. As protein: CATSPGGLGETQYF.

The chain links TRBV28 to TRBJ2-7; D possibly corresponds to TRBD1 (6 bases). V was clipped by 9 bases and J by 2 bases, with 14 bases between them. CDR1 is MDHEN and CDR2 is SYDVKM in the germline V gene. The CDR3 has 13 residues. The CDR3 DNA reads TGTGCCAGTGGGGACACGACCCCCTACGAGCAGTACTTC. Protein: CASGDTTPYEQYF.

Notes on this clone: An end of the junction does not agree with germline; a read error may underlie this. The chain uses TRBV5-3 and TRBJ1-2; tentatively, D is TRBD1 (6 bases). TRBV5-3 is given ORF status, its function remaining uncertain. The CDR3 totals 10 residues. The CDR3 protein is CVGARASGSF. The CDR3 coding sequence is TGTGTGGGGGCCAGGGCATCTGGGTCCTTC.

The chain combines TRBV5-4 with TRBJ1-3, with D perhaps TRBD1 (6 bases). V lost 4 bases and J lost 4, with 15 bases in between. Per the germline V gene, CDR1 is SGHNT and CDR2 is YYREEE (reference sequence). This CDR3 contains 15 residues. The CDR3 nucleotides read TGTGCCAGCAGCACAGGACAGTCGAGAGGAAACACCATATATTTT. It specifies CASSTGQSRGNTIYF.

The table lists this clone with a few counts. The chain employs TRBV6-2 or TRBV6-3 and TRBJ2-3; no clear D gene. The CDR3 covers 13 residues. Trimming left V 2 bases short and J 2 bases short, with 5 bases between. Germline loops: CDR1 MNHEY, CDR2 SVGEGT. CDR3 sequence: CASSYGITDTQYF. The CDR3 nucleotides read TGTGCCAGCAGTTACGGCATCACAGATACGCAGTATTTT.

This chain links TRBV19 with TRBJ1-2; TRBD1 matches at 9 bases. V was clipped by 7 bases and J by 6 bases; unmatched bases: 6. CDR3 size: 13 residues. CDR1 and CDR2 (germline): LNHDA, SQIVND (reference sequence). The CDR3 DNA reads as TGTGCCAGTACGGCACAGGGGGCGAATGGCTACACCTTC. As protein: CASTAQGANGYTF.